The T cell receptor beta chain described here comes from a study of T cell changes during pregnancy in multiple sclerosis. The CDR3 sequence is 15 residues long. The junction had 3 bases not matched to a gene; V was cut back by 1 base and J by 8 bases. CDR1 is MNHEY, CDR2 SMNVEV, per germline (reference sequence). Measured with immunoSEQ multiplex PCR; TCRdb has only the in-frame clones, and not every one. The sample lists tens of thousands of clones; about 90% were seen once. The V gene is TRBV27, the J gene TRBJ1-6, with 9 bases that match TRBD1. The TCR sequence derives from a female donor with multiple sclerosis, enrolled in a pregnancy study. The specimen comprised CD4+ T cells from peripheral blood mononuclear cells, sampled in the second trimester of pregnancy. CDR3 sequence reads: CASSLYWTGDSPLHF. CDR3 sequence (DNA): TGTGCCAGCAGTTTATATTGGACAGGGGATTCACCCCTCCACTTT.